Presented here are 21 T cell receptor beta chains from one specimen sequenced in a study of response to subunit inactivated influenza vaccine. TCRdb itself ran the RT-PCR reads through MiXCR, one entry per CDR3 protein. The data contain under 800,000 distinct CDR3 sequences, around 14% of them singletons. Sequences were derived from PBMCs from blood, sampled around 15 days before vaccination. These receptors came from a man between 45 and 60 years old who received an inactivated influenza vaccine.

Here the CDR3 DNA reads TGCGCCAGCAGCTTGACCCCCCAGGCACCCAATGAGCAGTTCTTC. Translated: CASSLTPQAPNEQFF. The chain has TRBV5-1 and TRBJ2-1; the D is unclear. This CDR3 is built from 15 residues. The germline CDR1 and CDR2 sequences are SGHRS and YFSETQ. Trimming took 1 base from V and 6 from J, leaving 14 bases between them.

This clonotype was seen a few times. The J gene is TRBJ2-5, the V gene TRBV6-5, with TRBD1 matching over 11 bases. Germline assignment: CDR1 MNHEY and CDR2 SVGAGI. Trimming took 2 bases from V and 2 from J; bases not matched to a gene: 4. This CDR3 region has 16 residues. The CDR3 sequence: CASSYGTGGNQETQYF. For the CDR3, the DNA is TGTGCCAGCAGTTACGGGACAGGGGGAAATCAAGAGACCCAGTACTTC.

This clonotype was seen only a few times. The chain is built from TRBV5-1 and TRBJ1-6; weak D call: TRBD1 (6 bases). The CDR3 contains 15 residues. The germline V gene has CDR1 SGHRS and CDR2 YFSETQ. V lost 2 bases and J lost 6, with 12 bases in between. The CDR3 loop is CASSFSGQLNSPLHF. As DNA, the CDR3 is TGCGCCAGCAGCTTCAGCGGACAGCTTAATTCACCCCTCCACTTT.

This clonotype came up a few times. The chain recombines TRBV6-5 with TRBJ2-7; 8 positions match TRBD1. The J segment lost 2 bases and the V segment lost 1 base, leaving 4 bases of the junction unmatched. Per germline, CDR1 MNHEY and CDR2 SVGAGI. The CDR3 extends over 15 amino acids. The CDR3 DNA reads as TGTGCCAGCAGTTACTTAGGGACAGGTCCCTACGAGCAGTACTTC. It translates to CASSYLGTGPYEQYF.

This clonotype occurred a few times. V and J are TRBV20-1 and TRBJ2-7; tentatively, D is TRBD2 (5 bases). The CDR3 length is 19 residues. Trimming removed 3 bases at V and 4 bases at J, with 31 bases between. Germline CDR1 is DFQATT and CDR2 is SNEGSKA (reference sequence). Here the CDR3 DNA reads TGCAGTGCTAGGGTGGCAAACCCGGGAAAACTCAACCTTCAATACGAGCAGTACTTC. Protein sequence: CSARVANPGKLNLQYEQYF.

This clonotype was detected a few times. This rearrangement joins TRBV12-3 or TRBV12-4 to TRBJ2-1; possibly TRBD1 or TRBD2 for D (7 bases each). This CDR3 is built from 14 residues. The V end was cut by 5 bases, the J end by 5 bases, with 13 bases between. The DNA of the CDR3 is TGTGCCAGCAGTCAGCGGGACAGAAACAATGAGCAGTTCTTC. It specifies CASSQRDRNNEQFF.

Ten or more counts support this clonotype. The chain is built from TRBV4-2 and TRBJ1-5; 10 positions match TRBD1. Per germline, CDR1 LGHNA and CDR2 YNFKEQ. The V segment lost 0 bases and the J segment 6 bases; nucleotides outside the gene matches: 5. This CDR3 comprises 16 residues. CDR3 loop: CASSQETGTGVQPQHF. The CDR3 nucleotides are TGTGCCAGCAGCCAAGAGACCGGGACAGGGGTTCAGCCCCAGCATTTT.

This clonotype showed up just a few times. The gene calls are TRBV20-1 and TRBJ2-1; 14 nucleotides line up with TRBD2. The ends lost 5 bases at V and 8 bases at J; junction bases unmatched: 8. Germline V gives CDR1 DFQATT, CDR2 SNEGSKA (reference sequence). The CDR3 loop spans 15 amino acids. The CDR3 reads CSAPRGLAGVDEQFF. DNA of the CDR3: TGCAGTGCTCCGAGGGGACTAGCGGGAGTTGATGAGCAGTTCTTC.

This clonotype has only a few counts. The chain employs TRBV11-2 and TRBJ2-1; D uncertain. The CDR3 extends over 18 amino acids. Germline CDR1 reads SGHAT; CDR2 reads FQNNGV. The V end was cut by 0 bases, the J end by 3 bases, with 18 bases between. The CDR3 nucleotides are TGTGCCAGCAGCTTAGATCAAGTAGGAGACGGCTACTACAATGAGCAGTTCTTC. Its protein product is CASSLDQVGDGYYNEQFF.

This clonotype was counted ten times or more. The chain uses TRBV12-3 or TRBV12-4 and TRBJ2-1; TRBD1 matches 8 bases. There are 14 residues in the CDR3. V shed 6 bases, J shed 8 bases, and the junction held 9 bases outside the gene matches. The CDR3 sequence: CASRRQGSRDEQFF. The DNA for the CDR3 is TGTGCCAGCAGGAGACAGGGGTCAAGGGATGAGCAGTTCTTC.

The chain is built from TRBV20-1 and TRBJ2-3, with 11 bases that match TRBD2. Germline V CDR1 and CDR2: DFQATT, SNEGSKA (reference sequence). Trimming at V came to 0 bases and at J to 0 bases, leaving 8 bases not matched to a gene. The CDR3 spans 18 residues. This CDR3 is CSAREKLAGEFSTDTQYF. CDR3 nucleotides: TGCAGTGCTAGAGAAAAACTAGCGGGAGAATTCAGCACAGATACGCAGTATTTT.

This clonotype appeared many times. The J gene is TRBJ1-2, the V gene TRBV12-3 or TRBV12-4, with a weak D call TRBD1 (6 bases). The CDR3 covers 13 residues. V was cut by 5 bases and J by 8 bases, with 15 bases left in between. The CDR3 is CASSLRTVAGYTF. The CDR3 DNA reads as TGTGCCAGCAGTCTCAGGACAGTCGCGGGCTACACCTTC.

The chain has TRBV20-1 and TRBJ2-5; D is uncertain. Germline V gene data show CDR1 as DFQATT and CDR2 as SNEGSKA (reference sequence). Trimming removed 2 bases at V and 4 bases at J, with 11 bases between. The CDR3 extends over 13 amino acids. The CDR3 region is CSARPLSSETQYF. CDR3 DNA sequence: TGCAGTGCTAGACCCCTGTCTTCAGAGACCCAGTACTTC.

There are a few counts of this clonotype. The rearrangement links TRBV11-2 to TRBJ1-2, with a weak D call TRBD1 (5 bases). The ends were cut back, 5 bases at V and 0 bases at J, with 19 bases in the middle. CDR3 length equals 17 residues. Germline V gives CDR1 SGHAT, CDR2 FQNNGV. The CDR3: CASSPVFPGKTNYGYTF. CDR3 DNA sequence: TGTGCCAGCAGCCCGGTGTTTCCAGGGAAAACTAACTATGGCTACACCTTC.

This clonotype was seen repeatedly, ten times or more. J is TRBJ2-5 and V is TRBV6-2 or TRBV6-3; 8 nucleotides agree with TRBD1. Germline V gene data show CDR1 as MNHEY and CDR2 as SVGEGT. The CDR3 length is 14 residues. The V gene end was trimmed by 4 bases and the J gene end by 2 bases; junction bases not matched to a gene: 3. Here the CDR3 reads CASSLDRVQETQYF. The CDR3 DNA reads TGTGCCAGCAGTTTGGACAGGGTTCAAGAGACCCAGTACTTC.

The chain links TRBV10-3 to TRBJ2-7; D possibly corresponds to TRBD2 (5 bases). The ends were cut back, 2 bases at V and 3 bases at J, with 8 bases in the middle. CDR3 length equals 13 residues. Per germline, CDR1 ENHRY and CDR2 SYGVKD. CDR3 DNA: TGTGCCATCAGTGAGGGCCGGGACTACGAGCAGTACTTC. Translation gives CAISEGRDYEQYF.

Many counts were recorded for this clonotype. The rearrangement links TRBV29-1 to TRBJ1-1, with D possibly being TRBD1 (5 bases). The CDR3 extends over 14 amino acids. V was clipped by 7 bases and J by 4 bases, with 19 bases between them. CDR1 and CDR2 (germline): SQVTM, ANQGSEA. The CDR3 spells CSGCRSTVGTEAFF. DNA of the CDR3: TGCAGCGGTTGTAGGTCGACAGTTGGCACTGAAGCTTTCTTT.

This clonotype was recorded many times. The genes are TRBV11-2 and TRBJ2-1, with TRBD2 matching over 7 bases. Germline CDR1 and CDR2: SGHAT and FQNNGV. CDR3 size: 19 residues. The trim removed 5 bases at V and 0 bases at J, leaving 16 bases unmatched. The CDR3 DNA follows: TGTGCCAGCAGCGGGATGGGGCTAGCGGACCTGAGCTCCTACAATGAGCAGTTCTTC. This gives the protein CASSGMGLADLSSYNEQFF.

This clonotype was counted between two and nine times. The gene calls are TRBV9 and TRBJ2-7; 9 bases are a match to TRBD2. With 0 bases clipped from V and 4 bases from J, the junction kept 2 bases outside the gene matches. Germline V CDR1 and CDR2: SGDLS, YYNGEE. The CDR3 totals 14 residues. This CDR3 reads CASSVDSGSYEQYF. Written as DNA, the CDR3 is TGTGCCAGCAGCGTAGATAGCGGGAGTTACGAGCAGTACTTC. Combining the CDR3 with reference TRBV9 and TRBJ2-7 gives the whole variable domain DSGVTQTPKHLITATGQRVTLRCSPRSGDLSVYWYQQSLDQGLQFLIQYYNGEERAKGNILERFSAQQFPDLHSELNLSSLELGDSALYFCASSVDSGSYEQYFGPGTRLTVT.

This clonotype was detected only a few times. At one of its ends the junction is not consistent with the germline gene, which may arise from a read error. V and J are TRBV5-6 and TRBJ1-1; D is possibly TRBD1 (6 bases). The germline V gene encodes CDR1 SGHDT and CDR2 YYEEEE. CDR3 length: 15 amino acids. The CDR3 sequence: CASSFDSGANAEAFF. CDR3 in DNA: TGTGCCAGCAGCTTTGATTCGGGGGCGAACGCTGAAGCTTTCTTT.

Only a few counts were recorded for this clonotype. The CDR3 region is CSADDRGKNIQYF. CDR3 DNA sequence: TGCAGTGCTGATGACAGAGGAAAAAACATTCAGTACTTC. This chain connects TRBV20-1 to TRBJ2-4; tentatively, D is TRBD1 (5 bases). There are 13 residues in the CDR3. Germline CDR1 and CDR2: DFQATT and SNEGSKA (reference sequence). The ends were cut back, 5 bases at V and 4 bases at J, with 12 bases in the middle.